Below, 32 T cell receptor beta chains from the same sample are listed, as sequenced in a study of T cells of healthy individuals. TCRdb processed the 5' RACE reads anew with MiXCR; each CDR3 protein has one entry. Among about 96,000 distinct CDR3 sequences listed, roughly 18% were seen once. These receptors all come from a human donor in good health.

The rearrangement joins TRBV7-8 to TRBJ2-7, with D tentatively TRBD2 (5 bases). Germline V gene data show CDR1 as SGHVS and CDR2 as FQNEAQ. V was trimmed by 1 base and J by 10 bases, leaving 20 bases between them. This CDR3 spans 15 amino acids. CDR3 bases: TGTGCCAGCAGCTTAGATCGAGGGTCTGTTTTGGAACAGTACTTC. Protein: CASSLDRGSVLEQYF.

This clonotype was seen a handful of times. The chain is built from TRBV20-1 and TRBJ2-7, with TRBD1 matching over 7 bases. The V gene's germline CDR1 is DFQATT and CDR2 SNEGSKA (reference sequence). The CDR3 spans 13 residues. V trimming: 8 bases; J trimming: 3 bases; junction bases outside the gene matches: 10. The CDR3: CSIQGKLDYEQYF. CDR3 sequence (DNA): TGCAGTATACAGGGGAAGTTGGACTACGAGCAGTACTTC.

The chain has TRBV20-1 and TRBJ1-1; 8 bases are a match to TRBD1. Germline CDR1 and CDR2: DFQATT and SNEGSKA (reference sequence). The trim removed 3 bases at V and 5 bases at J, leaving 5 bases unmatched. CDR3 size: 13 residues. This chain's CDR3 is CSARGQVETEAFF. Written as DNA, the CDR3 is TGCAGTGCTAGGGGACAGGTTGAAACTGAAGCTTTCTTT.

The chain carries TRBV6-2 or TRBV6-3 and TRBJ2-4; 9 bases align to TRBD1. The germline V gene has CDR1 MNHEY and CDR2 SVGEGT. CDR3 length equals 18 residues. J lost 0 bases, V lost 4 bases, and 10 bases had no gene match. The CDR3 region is CASSSSRTGVRAKNIQYF. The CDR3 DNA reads TGTGCCAGCAGTTCCTCCCGGACAGGGGTTAGAGCCAAAAACATTCAGTACTTC.

The CDR3 protein is CASSEGTGHTDTQYF. The CDR3, as DNA: TGTGCCAGCAGTGAAGGGACAGGGCACACAGATACGCAGTATTTT. The chain uses TRBV6-1 and TRBJ2-3; 8 positions agree with TRBD1. Trimming removed 1 base from V and 2 bases from J; junction bases left unmatched: 2. The CDR3 runs 15 residues. Germline CDR1 reads MNHNS; CDR2 reads SASEGT.

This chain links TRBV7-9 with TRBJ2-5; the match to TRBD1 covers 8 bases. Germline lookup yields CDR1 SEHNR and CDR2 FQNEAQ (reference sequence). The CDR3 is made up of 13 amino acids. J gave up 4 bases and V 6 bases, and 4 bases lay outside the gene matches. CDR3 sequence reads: CASSPGQGETQYF. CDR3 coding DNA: TGTGCCAGCAGTCCCGGACAGGGAGAGACCCAGTACTTC.

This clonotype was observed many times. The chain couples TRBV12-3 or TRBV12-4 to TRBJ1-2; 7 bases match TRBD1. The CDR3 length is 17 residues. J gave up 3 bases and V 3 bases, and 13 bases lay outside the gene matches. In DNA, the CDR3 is TGTGCCAGCAGTTTTCCAGGACGAGGGACAGAAGACTATGGCTACACCTTC. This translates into CASSFPGRGTEDYGYTF.

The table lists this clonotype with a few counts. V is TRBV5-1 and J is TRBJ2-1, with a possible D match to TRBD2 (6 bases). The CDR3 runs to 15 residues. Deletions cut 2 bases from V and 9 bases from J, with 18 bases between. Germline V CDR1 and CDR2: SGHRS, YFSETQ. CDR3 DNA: TGCGCCAGCAGCTTCGGGTCTAGGGCCGGGGGTGAGCAGTTCTTC. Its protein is CASSFGSRAGGEQFF.

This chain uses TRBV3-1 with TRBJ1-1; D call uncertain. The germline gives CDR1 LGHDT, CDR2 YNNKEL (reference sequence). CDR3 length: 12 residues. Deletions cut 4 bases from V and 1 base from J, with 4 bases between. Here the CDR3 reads CASSLTNTEAFF. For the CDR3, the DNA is TGTGCCAGCAGCCTTACGAACACTGAAGCTTTCTTT.

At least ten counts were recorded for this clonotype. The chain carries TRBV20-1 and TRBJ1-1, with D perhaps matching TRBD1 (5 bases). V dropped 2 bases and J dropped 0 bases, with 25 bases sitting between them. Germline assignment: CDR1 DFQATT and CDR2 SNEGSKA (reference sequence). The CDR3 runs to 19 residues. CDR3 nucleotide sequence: TGCAGTGCTAGAAGTCAGGGAGCGAAAGTGAGGCCCATGAACACTGAAGCTTTCTTT. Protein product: CSARSQGAKVRPMNTEAFF.

The CDR3 spells CSASQGVNQPQHF. DNA for the CDR3: TGCAGTGCTAGTCAGGGGGTGAATCAGCCCCAGCATTTT. The chain has TRBV20-1 and TRBJ1-5; 7 bases are shared with TRBD1. This CDR3 is 13 amino acids long. Germline V gene sequence: CDR1 DFQATT, CDR2 SNEGSKA (reference sequence). V dropped 3 bases and J dropped 4; count of bases not matched to a gene: 3.

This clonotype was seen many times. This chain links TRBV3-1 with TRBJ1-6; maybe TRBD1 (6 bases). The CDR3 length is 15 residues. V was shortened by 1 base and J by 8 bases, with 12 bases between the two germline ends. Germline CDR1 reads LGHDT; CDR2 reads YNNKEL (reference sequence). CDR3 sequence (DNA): TGTGCCAGCAGCCAAGGTTCGGGGGCCGATTCACCCCTCCACTTT. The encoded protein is CASSQGSGADSPLHF.

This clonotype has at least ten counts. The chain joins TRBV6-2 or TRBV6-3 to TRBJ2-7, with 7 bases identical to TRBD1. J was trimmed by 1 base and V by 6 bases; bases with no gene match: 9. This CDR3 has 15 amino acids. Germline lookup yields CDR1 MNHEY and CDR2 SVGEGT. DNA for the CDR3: TGTGCCAGCAGGGATAGGGGGCCCAAATCCTACGAGCAGTACTTC. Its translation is CASRDRGPKSYEQYF.

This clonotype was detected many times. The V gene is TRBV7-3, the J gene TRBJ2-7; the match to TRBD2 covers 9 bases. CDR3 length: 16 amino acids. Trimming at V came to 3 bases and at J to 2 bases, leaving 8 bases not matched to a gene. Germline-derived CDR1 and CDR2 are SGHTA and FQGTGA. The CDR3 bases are TGTGCCAGCAGCTTTTCAGGGGCGGGAGGGCCCTACGAGCAGTACTTC. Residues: CASSFSGAGGPYEQYF.

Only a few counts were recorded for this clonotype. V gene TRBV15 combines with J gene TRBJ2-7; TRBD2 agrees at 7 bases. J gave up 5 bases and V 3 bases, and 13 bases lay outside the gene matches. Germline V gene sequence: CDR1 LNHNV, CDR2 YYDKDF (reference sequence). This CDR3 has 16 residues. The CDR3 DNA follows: TGTGCCACCAGCAGGGTAGGCGGGGGTTTGATCGACGAGCAGTACTTC. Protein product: CATSRVGGGLIDEQYF.

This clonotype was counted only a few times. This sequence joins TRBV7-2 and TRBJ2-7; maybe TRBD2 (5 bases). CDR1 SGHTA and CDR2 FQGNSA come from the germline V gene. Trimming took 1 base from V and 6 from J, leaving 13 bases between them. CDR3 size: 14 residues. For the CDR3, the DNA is TGTGCCAGCAGCTTAGTGGCGGGTAGGAGCGAGCAGTACTTC. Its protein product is CASSLVAGRSEQYF.

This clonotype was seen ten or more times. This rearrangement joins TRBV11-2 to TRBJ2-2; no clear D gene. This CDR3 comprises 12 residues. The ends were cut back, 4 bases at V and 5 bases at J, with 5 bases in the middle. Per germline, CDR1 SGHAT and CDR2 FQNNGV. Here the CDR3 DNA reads TGTGCCAGCAGCTCCGATACCGGGGAGCTGTTTTTT. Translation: CASSSDTGELFF.

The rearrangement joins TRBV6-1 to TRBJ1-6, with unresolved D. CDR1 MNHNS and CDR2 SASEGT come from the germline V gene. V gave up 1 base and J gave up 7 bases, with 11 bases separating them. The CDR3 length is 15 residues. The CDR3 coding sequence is TGTGCCAGCAGTGAAGACGGGAATAGGAATTCACCCCTCCACTTT. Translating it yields CASSEDGNRNSPLHF.

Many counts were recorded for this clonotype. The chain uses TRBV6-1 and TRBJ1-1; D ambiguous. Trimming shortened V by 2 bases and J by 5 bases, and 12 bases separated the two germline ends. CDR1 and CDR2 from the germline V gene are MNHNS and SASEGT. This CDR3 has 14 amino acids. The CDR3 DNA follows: TGTGCCAGCAGTGAACCACTCAAAGGGACTGAAGCTTTCTTT. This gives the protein CASSEPLKGTEAFF.

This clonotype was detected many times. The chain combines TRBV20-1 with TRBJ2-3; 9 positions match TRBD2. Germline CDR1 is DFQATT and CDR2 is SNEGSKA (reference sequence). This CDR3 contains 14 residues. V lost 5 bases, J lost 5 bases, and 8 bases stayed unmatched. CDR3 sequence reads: CSAAGAGGLDTQYF. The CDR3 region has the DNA TGCAGTGCTGCGGGAGCGGGGGGTTTAGATACGCAGTATTTT.

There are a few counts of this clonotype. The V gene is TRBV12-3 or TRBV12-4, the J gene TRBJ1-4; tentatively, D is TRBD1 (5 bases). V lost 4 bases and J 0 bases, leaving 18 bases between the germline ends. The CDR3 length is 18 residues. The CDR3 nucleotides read TGTGCCAGCAGTTCATCCCAGGGCTATAGTGCAACTAATGAAAAACTGTTTTTT. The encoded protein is CASSSSQGYSATNEKLFF.

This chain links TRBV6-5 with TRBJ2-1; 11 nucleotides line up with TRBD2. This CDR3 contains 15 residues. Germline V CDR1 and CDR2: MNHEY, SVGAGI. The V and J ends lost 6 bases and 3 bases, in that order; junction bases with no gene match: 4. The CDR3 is CASRSLAGGYNEQFF. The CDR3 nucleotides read TGTGCCAGCAGATCCCTAGCGGGGGGCTACAATGAGCAGTTCTTC.

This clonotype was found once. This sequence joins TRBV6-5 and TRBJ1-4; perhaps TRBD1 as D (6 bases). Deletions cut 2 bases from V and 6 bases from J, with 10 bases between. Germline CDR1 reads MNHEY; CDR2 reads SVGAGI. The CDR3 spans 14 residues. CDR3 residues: CASSYGGLDEKLFF. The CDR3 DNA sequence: TGTGCCAGCAGTTACGGGGGGCTGGATGAAAAACTGTTTTTT.

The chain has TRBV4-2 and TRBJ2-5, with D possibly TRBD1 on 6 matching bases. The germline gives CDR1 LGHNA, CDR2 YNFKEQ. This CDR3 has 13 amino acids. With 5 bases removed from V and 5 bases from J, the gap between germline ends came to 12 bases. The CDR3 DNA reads TGTGCCAGCAGCAGTGATACAGGGGAGACCCAGTACTTC. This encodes CASSSDTGETQYF.

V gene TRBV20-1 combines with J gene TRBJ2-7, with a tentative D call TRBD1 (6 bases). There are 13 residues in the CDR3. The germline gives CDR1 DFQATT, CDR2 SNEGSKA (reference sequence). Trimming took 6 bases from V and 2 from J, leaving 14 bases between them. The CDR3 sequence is CSATGPGAYEQYF. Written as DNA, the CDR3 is TGCAGTGCCACGGGACCAGGGGCCTACGAGCAGTACTTC.

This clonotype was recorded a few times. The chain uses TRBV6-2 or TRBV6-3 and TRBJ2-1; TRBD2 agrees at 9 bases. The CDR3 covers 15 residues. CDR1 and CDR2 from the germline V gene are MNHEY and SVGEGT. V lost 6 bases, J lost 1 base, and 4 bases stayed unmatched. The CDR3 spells CASSLLAGSYNEQFF. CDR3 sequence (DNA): TGTGCCAGCAGCCTACTAGCGGGTTCCTACAATGAGCAGTTCTTC.

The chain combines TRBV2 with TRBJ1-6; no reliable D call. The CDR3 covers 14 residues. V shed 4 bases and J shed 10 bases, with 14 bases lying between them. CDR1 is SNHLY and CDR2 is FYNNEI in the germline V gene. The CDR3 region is CASSVAPSGSPLHF. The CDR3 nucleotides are TGTGCCAGCAGTGTCGCCCCCTCGGGGTCACCCCTCCACTTT.

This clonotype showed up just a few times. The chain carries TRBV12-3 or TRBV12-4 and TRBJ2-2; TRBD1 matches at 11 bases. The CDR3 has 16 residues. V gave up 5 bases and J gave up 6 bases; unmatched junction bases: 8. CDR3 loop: CASSPGQGAFPGELFF. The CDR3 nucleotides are TGTGCCAGCAGTCCAGGACAGGGGGCTTTTCCCGGGGAGCTGTTTTTT.

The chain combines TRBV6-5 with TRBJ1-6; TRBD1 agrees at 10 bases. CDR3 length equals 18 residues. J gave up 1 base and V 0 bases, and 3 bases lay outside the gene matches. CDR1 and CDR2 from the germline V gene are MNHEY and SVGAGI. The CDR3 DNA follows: TGTGCCAGCAGTTACTCGGGACAGGGGACTTCCTATAATTCACCCCTCCACTTT. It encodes CASSYSGQGTSYNSPLHF.

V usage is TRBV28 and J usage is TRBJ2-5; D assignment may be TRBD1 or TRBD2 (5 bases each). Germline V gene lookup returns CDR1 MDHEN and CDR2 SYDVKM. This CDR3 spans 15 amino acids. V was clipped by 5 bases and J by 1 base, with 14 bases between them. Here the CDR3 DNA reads TGTGCCAGCAGTCTATTGGGGGATCCCCAAGAGACCCAGTACTTC. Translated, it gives CASSLLGDPQETQYF.

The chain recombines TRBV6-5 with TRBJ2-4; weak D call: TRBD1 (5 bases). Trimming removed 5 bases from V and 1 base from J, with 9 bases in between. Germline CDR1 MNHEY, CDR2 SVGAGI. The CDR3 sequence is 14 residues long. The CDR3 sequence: CASSRTGAKNIQYF. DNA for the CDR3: TGTGCCAGCAGTAGAACAGGCGCCAAAAACATTCAGTACTTC.

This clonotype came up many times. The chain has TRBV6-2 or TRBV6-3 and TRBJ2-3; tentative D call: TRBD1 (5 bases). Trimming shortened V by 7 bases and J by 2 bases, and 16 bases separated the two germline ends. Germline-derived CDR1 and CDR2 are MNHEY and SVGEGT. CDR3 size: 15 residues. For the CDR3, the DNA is TGTGCCAGCAAGTTCGGTTTAGGGGACACAGATACGCAGTATTTT. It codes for CASKFGLGDTDTQYF.